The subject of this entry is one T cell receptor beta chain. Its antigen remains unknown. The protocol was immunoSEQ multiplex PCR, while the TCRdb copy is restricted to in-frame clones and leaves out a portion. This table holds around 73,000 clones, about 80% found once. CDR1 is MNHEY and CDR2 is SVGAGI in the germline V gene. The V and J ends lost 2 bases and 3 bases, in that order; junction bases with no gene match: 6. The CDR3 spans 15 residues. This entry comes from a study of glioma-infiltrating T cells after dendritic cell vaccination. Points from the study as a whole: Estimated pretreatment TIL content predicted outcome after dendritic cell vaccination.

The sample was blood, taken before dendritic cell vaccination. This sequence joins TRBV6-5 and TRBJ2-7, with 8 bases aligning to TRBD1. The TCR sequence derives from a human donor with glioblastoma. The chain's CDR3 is CASSYRGQGSYEQYF. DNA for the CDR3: TGTGCCAGCAGTTACCGTGGACAGGGAAGCTACGAGCAGTACTTC.